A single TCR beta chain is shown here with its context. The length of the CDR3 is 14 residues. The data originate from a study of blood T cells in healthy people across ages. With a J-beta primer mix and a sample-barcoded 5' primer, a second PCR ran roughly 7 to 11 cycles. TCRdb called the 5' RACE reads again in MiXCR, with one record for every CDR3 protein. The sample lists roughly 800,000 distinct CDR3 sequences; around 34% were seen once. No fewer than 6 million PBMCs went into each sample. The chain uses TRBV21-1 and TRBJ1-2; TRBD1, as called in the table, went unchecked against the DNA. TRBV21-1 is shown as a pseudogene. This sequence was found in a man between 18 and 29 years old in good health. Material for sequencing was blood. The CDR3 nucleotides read TGTGCCAGCAGCAAAAAAGGGGGGCACTATGGCTACACCTTC. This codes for CASSKKGGHYGYTF.